The present T cell receptor (beta chain) was sequenced within a study of T cells in Graves' hyperthyroidism and ophthalmopathy. What was amplified from RNA transcripts were TCR beta CDR3 regions. The TCR CDR3 first-round RT-PCR relied on the HTBI primer set. In TCRdb, the multiplex PCR reads were re-called with MiXCR into one record per CDR3 protein. The table includes 250,000 to 300,000 distinct CDR3 sequences, 10% to 15% detected once. The sample holds many counts of this clonotype. CDR1 and CDR2 from the germline V gene are SGHTA and FQGNSA. The ends were cut back, 5 bases at V and 1 base at J, with 8 bases in the middle. This CDR3 has 14 amino acids.

The chain employs TRBV7-2 and TRBJ2-2; no reliable D call. Sequencing used blood. This clonotype originated in a woman in her 30s with Graves' hyperthyroidism that later progressed to Graves' ophthalmopathy. The CDR3 bases are TGTGCCAGCAGCCGGGCCCTGAACACCGGGGAGCTGTTTTTT. Amino acid sequence: CASSRALNTGELFF.